This TCR beta chain was sequenced for a study of T cells in localized non-small cell lung cancer. Overall study findings and caveats: Among the tissues sampled, uninvolved adjacent lung had the highest T cell clonality, above tumor.

V shed 4 bases, J shed 2 bases, and the junction held 4 bases outside the gene matches. The length of the CDR3 is 15 residues. CDR1 and CDR2 from the germline V gene are SGHRS and YFSETQ. To note about this clone: Its antigen remains unidentified.

The method was immunoSEQ multiplex PCR; TCRdb's version includes in-frame clones alone and lacks a portion of them. The repertoire holds 26,000 or so clones, with roughly nine tenths as singletons. The chain couples TRBV5-1 to TRBJ2-3, with 10 bases aligning to TRBD1. This sequence originates from a female donor of 60 years or more with stage II squamous cell lung carcinoma. This material consisted of peripheral blood, taken before any cancer treatment. The CDR3 protein is CASSPGQGDTDTQYF. The CDR3 coding sequence is TGCGCCAGCAGCCCTGGACAGGGGGACACAGATACGCAGTATTTT.